This entry concerns a single TCR beta chain. Its antigen remains unidentified. This CDR3 is 13 amino acids long. The germline V and J ends were trimmed by 5 bases and 4 bases, with 10 bases remaining between them. Germline loops: CDR1 MNHNS, CDR2 SASEGT. The sample comes from a study of metastatic and nonmetastatic thyroid tumors. Study-level background: Patients with malignant and benign thyroid disease provided blood and tumor or nodule tissue, whose repertoires were compared.

In the original analysis: Built for papillary thyroid cancer, a distant-metastasis classifier drew on CDR3 differences across clinicopathological groups. TCRdb redid the clone calls on the PCR reads using MiXCR. TCRdb, rather than the study authors, made the V and J calls. The sample lists about 4,600 clones; less than 25% were seen once. Study outcomes and limitations: Reported TCR beta diversity, measured in blood and tumor, was significantly higher for malignant thyroid tumors than for benign nodules.

Thyroid surgery had not been preceded by any treatment in any patient. The chain combines TRBV6-1 with TRBJ2-3; unclear D gene. Sequenced input: tumor tissue. This clonotype originated in a male donor with papillary thyroid cancer or a benign thyroid nodule (not recorded which). Some clones in this sample may be carry-over from other donors' samples. CDR3 DNA: TGTGCCAGCAGTTCCCCTGAGGCAGATACGCAGTATTTT. Amino acids: CASSSPEADTQYF.